Each of the 24 T cell receptor beta chains below was sequenced from the same sample in a study of shared clonotypes between healthy human individuals. The data were produced by immunoSEQ multiplex PCR, yet TCRdb's version contains in-frame clones alone and is incomplete. The repertoire holds a few million clones, with approximately 94% as singletons. Sample: naive CD4+ T cells sorted from blood. Subset described: CD45RA+ positively selected. The receptors were gathered from a man younger than 35 in good health.

The chain recombines TRBV4-2 with TRBJ2-2; a weak D match, TRBD1 (5 bases). The germline CDR1 and CDR2 sequences are LGHNA and YNFKEQ. Trimming shortened V by 6 bases and J by 2 bases, and 16 bases separated the two germline ends. The CDR3 contains 16 residues. CDR3: CASRIGHSVNTGELFF. The CDR3 DNA reads TGTGCCAGCAGGATCGGACACAGCGTAAACACCGGGGAGCTGTTTTTT.

The chain links TRBV18 to TRBJ2-5; 14 bases match TRBD2. The CDR3 totals 17 residues. With V trimmed by 3 bases and J by 5 bases, 8 bases remained unmatched. The germline CDR1 and CDR2 sequences are KGHSH and LQKENI. The CDR3: CASSPTPGLAGVETQYF. CDR3 DNA: TGTGCCAGCTCACCGACTCCGGGACTAGCGGGAGTTGAGACCCAGTACTTC.

This chain links TRBV5-1 with TRBJ1-1; possible D gene TRBD1, 5 bases. The V end was cut by 0 bases, the J end by 6 bases, with 9 bases between. Germline CDR1 is SGHRS and CDR2 is YFSETQ. This CDR3 spans 13 amino acids. The chain's CDR3 is CASSLGRGAEAFF. CDR3 DNA: TGCGCCAGCAGCTTGGGTCGGGGGGCTGAAGCTTTCTTT.

The rearrangement uses TRBV18 and TRBJ2-7; 7 bases line up with TRBD1. Germline-derived CDR1 and CDR2 are KGHSH and LQKENI. The length of the CDR3 is 15 residues. J was trimmed by 5 bases and V by 3 bases; bases with no gene match: 10. The CDR3: CASSPPHRGRHEQYF. The CDR3 DNA is TGTGCCAGCTCACCGCCACACAGGGGTAGACACGAGCAGTACTTC.

To note about this clone: The sample has other DNA sequences that encode this CDR3 too. The chain joins TRBV9 to TRBJ2-7, with D perhaps matching TRBD1 (6 bases). CDR1 and CDR2 (germline): SGDLS, YYNGEE. V dropped 0 bases and J dropped 3 bases, with 10 bases sitting between them. CDR3 size: 14 residues. The CDR3 protein is CASSVDRGSYEQYF. The CDR3 DNA reads TGTGCCAGCAGCGTAGATAGGGGGAGCTACGAGCAGTACTTC.

This clone was seen just once. J is TRBJ2-1 and V is TRBV6-1, with a possible D match to TRBD1 (6 bases). Trimming removed 2 bases at V and 7 bases at J, with 15 bases between. The germline V gene encodes CDR1 MNHNS and CDR2 SASEGT. The CDR3 is made up of 15 amino acids. The DNA for the CDR3 is TGTGCCAGCAGTGAATACACAGGGCCCGGGAATGAGCAGTTCTTC. Translation gives CASSEYTGPGNEQFF.

The V gene is TRBV6-5, the J gene TRBJ1-1; the D is unclear. There are 14 residues in the CDR3. The germline gives CDR1 MNHEY, CDR2 SVGAGI. The germline V and J ends were trimmed by 6 bases and 0 bases, with 11 bases remaining between them. The CDR3 DNA follows: TGTGCCAGCAGGGCACTGAACATGAACACTGAAGCTTTCTTT. Protein: CASRALNMNTEAFF.

This rearrangement joins TRBV10-2 to TRBJ1-6; D remains unclear. The CDR3 covers 16 residues. The germline V gene encodes CDR1 WSHSY and CDR2 SAAADI. Deletions cut 2 bases from V and 0 bases from J, with 8 bases between. This chain's CDR3 is CASSEPKSSYNSPLHF. In DNA form, the CDR3 reads TGCGCCAGCAGTGAGCCGAAGAGCTCCTATAATTCACCCCTCCACTTT.

V gene TRBV7-9 combines with J gene TRBJ1-2; the D gene is possibly TRBD1 (5 bases). V shed 1 base and J shed 8 bases, with 17 bases lying between them. The germline CDR1 and CDR2 sequences are SEHNR and FQNEAQ (reference sequence). This CDR3 comprises 15 residues. This CDR3 is CASSLVGDDKEGYTF. CDR3 nucleotides: TGTGCCAGCAGCTTAGTAGGGGACGATAAGGAGGGCTACACCTTC.

The chain carries TRBV28 and TRBJ2-1; perhaps TRBD2 as D (7 bases). Per the germline V gene, CDR1 is MDHEN and CDR2 is SYDVKM. This CDR3 is built from 15 residues. The V gene lost 2 bases and the J gene lost 6 bases, with 14 bases spanning the gap. The CDR3 DNA reads TGTGCCAGCAGTTTACTGTCGGGGGGCATCAATGAGCAGTTCTTC. Translated, it gives CASSLLSGGINEQFF.

The J gene is TRBJ2-4, the V gene TRBV10-3; 8 bases are a match to TRBD1. There are 15 residues in the CDR3. V was clipped by 6 bases and J by 0 bases; unmatched bases: 4. The germline V gene has CDR1 ENHRY and CDR2 SYGVKD. The CDR3 here is CAISTTGGAKNIQYF. CDR3 sequence (DNA): TGTGCCATCAGCACAACAGGGGGAGCCAAAAACATTCAGTACTTC.

About this clone: Mismatch with germline at one junction end may stem from a read error. The V and J genes are TRBV7-2 and TRBJ1-5; TRBD1 might be the D (5 bases). Germline V gives CDR1 SGHTA, CDR2 FQGNSA. This CDR3 has 18 residues. CDR3 protein: CASSLGVPRISINQPQHF. Here the CDR3 DNA reads TGTGCCAGCAGTTTAGGGGTTCCGCGCATCTCCATCAATCAGCCCCAGCATTTT.

The chain recombines TRBV19 with TRBJ1-5, with TRBD1 as a possible D gene (5 bases). The V gene lost 3 bases and the J gene lost 1 base, with 10 bases spanning the gap. Germline loops: CDR1 LNHDA, CDR2 SQIVND (reference sequence). The length of the CDR3 is 15 residues. The CDR3 here is CASSIEGRSNQPQHF. In DNA form, the CDR3 reads TGTGCCAGTAGTATTGAGGGACGAAGCAATCAGCCCCAGCATTTT.

The rearrangement links TRBV19 to TRBJ1-1; maybe TRBD1 (5 bases). The CDR3 covers 14 residues. Germline CDR1 is LNHDA and CDR2 is SQIVND (reference sequence). The V end was cut by 5 bases, the J end by 1 base, with 11 bases between. The CDR3 sequence is CASSGRAANTEAFF. The CDR3 DNA sequence: TGTGCCAGTAGTGGCAGGGCTGCGAACACTGAAGCTTTCTTT.

The rearrangement links TRBV21-1 to TRBJ1-3; the listed D gene, TRBD1, was not tested against the DNA. TRBV21-1 is flagged as a pseudogene. The CDR3 has 11 residues. CDR3 DNA: TGTGCCAGCAGCACTCAACCGGGACAGGATTTT. This translates into CASSTQPGQDF.

V gene TRBV9 combines with J gene TRBJ1-1, with 7 bases identical to TRBD1. The CDR3 extends over 18 amino acids. J lost 0 bases, V lost 0 bases, and 11 bases had no gene match. Germline V gives CDR1 SGDLS, CDR2 YYNGEE. CDR3 bases: TGTGCCAGCAGCGTAGAGGAGGGGGCTGTGGGTATGAACACTGAAGCTTTCTTT. Its translation: CASSVEEGAVGMNTEAFF. Filled out from reference TRBV9 and TRBJ1-1, the complete variable domain reads DSGVTQTPKHLITATGQRVTLRCSPRSGDLSVYWYQQSLDQGLQFLIQYYNGEERAKGNILERFSAQQFPDLHSELNLSSLELGDSALYFCASSVEEGAVGMNTEAFFGQGTRLTVV.

V usage is TRBV29-1 and J usage is TRBJ1-2; no reliable D call. The CDR3 is 14 residues long. The germline V and J ends were trimmed by 0 bases and 4 bases, with 12 bases remaining between them. Germline CDR1 reads SQVTM; CDR2 reads ANQGSEA. The CDR3 sequence: CSVEDLGRSYGYTF. CDR3 nucleotides: TGCAGCGTTGAAGATCTAGGGCGTAGCTATGGCTACACCTTC.

The chain employs TRBV11-2 and TRBJ2-4; tentatively, D is TRBD1 or TRBD2 (5 bases each). The V and J ends lost 1 base and 7 bases respectively, with 8 bases between them. The CDR3 is made up of 13 amino acids. Germline CDR1 and CDR2: SGHAT and FQNNGV. Here the CDR3 reads CASSLAGTNIQYF. The CDR3 DNA follows: TGTGCCAGCAGCTTAGCAGGGACCAACATTCAGTACTTC.

Concerning this clone: Other DNA sequences in this specimen translate into the identical CDR3. The V and J genes are TRBV5-1 and TRBJ2-5; D unclear. The CDR3 sequence is 14 residues long. Germline V CDR1 and CDR2: SGHRS, YFSETQ. The V and J ends lost 4 bases and 1 base respectively, with 11 bases between them. The CDR3 coding sequence is TGCGCCAGCAGCCTCGCGGTGGGCCAAGAGACCCAGTACTTC. Protein: CASSLAVGQETQYF.

The chain joins TRBV18 to TRBJ2-4; a weak D match, TRBD2 (6 bases). The CDR3 runs to 15 residues. V lost 3 bases to trimming and J lost 0 bases, with 9 bases between them. Germline CDR1 KGHSH, CDR2 LQKENI. The CDR3 spells CASSPEGRAKNIQYF. The CDR3 nucleotides are TGTGCCAGCTCACCGGAGGGCAGAGCCAAAAACATTCAGTACTTC. Full variable domain (outside the CDR3, taken from reference TRBV18 and TRBJ2-4): NAGVMQNPRHLVRRRGQEARLRCSPMKGHSHVYWYRQLPEEGLKFMVYLQKENIIDESGMPKERFSAEFPKEGPSILRIQQVVRGDSAAYFCASSPEGRAKNIQYFGAGTRLSVL.

This rearrangement joins TRBV28 to TRBJ1-5, with D maybe TRBD1 (6 bases). The CDR3 has 15 residues. Germline V gene lookup returns CDR1 MDHEN and CDR2 SYDVKM. V was cut by 5 bases and J by 0 bases, with 11 bases left in between. The DNA for the CDR3 is TGTGCCAGCAGTGTCGGGGGCGATAGCAATCAGCCCCAGCATTTT. Translating gives CASSVGGDSNQPQHF.

This clone turned up a few times. The chain is built from TRBV7-9 and TRBJ1-6, with D perhaps TRBD1 (6 bases). The V end lost 1 base, the J end lost 10 bases, and 14 bases lay between the germline ends. Germline CDR1 reads SEHNR; CDR2 reads FQNEAQ (reference sequence). CDR3 length: 15 amino acids. CDR3 in DNA: TGTGCCAGCAGCTTAGGTGGCAGGGGTAGGTCACCCCTCCACTTT. Amino acids: CASSLGGRGRSPLHF.

The V gene is TRBV5-5, the J gene TRBJ2-7; D is possibly TRBD2 (5 bases). Per germline, CDR1 SGHKS and CDR2 YYEKEE (reference sequence). The CDR3 loop spans 15 amino acids. V was clipped by 1 base and J by 5 bases, with 16 bases between them. The CDR3 nucleotides are TGTGCCAGCAGCTTGTCGCCCCGGGCCGGGGACGAGCAGTACTTC. Translating it yields CASSLSPRAGDEQYF.

The chain is built from TRBV10-2 and TRBJ1-3; 12 nucleotides match TRBD1. The CDR3 is made up of 17 amino acids. The V segment lost 4 bases and the J segment 4 bases; nucleotides outside the gene matches: 8. Germline lookup yields CDR1 WSHSY and CDR2 SAAADI. CDR3 sequence reads: CASSAPGTGGEGNTIYF. DNA of the CDR3: TGCGCCAGCAGTGCCCCCGGGACAGGGGGCGAAGGAAACACCATATATTTT.